The rows below give T cell receptor beta chains drawn from one sample of a study of shared clonotypes between healthy human individuals. Assay used: immunoSEQ multiplex PCR; TCRdb lists only in-frame clones, some missing. The sample has more than 2 million clones; approximately 94% are singletons. Sequenced input: naive CD4+ T cells sorted from blood. The receptors originated from a man between 18 and 35 years old in good health. Both conserved end residues are part of each CDR3. The order of the fields is clone size, J gene, D gene, V gene, CDR3 protein, CDR3 DNA. D genes are given only for firm matches. Not every row has a clone size; where given, it reads once, few, many or a size class.

once,TRBJ1-1,NA,TRBV6-5,CASSTPPGEAFF,TGTGCCAGCAGTACCCCCCCAGGGGAAGCTTTCTTT
NA,TRBJ1-4,NA,TRBV7-9,CASSLLTNLGEKLFF,TGTGCCAGCAGCTTATTGACTAACCTAGGGGAAAAACTGTTTTTT
once,TRBJ2-5,TRBD1,TRBV30,CAWSEERRGRRGETQYF,TGTGCCTGGAGTGAGGAACGCAGGGGGCGGCGTGGAGAGACCCAGTACTTC
NA,TRBJ2-2,NA,TRBV29-1,CSATSDSTGELFF,TGCAGCGCTACCTCCGACAGCACCGGGGAGCTGTTTTTT
NA,TRBJ2-2,TRBD1,TRBV7-2,CASSLEQGAWRTGELFF,TGTGCCAGCAGCTTAGAACAGGGGGCGTGGAGGACCGGGGAGCTGTTTTTT
NA,TRBJ1-6,NA,TRBV7-8,CASSTSGPLHF,TGTGCCAGCAGCACTAGTGGGCCCCTCCACTTT
few,TRBJ1-2,NA,TRBV7-8,CASSFTGQAIYGYTF,TGTGCCAGCAGCTTTACAGGCCAAGCAATCTATGGCTACACCTTC
NA,TRBJ1-4,TRBD1,TRBV6-7,CASSYRQGECSEKLFF,TGTGCCAGCAGTTACCGCCAGGGGGAGTGTTCTGAAAAACTGTTTTTT
NA,TRBJ2-7,NA,TRBV7-9,CASSHRASYEQYF,TGTGCCAGCAGCCACAGGGCATCCTACGAGCAGTACTTC
once,TRBJ1-1,NA,TRBV18,CASSPMASANTEAFF,TGTGCCAGCTCACCAATGGCGTCGGCGAACACTGAAGCTTTCTTT
NA,TRBJ1-2,TRBD1,TRBV11-2,CASSLRQGTIYGYTF,TGTGCCAGCTCCCTGAGACAGGGAACTATCTATGGCTACACCTTC
NA,TRBJ1-2,TRBD1,TRBV5-1,CASSASTGNYGYTF,TGCGCCAGCAGCGCTTCGACAGGGAACTATGGCTACACCTTC
NA,TRBJ2-7,TRBD1,TRBV27,CASSLPGQGKPYEQYF,TGTGCCAGCAGTTTGCCCGGACAGGGTAAACCCTACGAGCAGTACTTC
NA,TRBJ2-2,TRBD1,TRBV10-3,CAISDNPDRVTGELFF,TGTGCCATCAGTGATAATCCGGACAGGGTAACCGGGGAGCTGTTTTTT
NA,TRBJ1-4,NA,TRBV20-1,CSAPIREKLFF,TGCAGTGCCCCTATAAGGGAAAAACTGTTTTTT
NA,TRBJ1-4,NA,TRBV18,CASSPLQLETNEKLFF,TGTGCCAGCTCACCTTTGCAGTTAGAAACAAATGAAAAACTGTTTTTT
NA,TRBJ1-1,NA,TRBV6-5,CASNDRYEAFF,TGTGCCAGCAACGACAGGTATGAAGCTTTCTTT
NA,TRBJ2-7,TRBD2,TRBV30,CAWSVRLARSSYEQYF,TGTGCCTGGAGTGTGAGACTAGCGAGGAGCTCCTACGAGCAGTACTTC
NA,TRBJ2-1,NA,TRBV6-5,CASSRQATNEQFF,TGTGCCAGCAGCAGACAGGCAACCAATGAGCAGTTCTTC
NA,TRBJ1-1,NA,TRBV29-1,CSDWDIMNTEAFF,TGCAGCGATTGGGACATCATGAACACTGAAGCTTTCTTT
once,TRBJ1-1,NA,TRBV28,CASSLANRATEAFF,TGTGCCAGCAGTTTAGCGAACAGGGCGACTGAAGCTTTCTTT
NA,TRBJ1-2,NA,TRBV10-3,CAIRGFGAFGYTF,TGTGCCATCAGGGGTTTTGGGGCCTTTGGCTACACCTTC
NA,TRBJ1-2,NA,TRBV6-6,CASWAGSGYTF,TGTGCCAGCTGGGCAGGGAGTGGCTACACCTTC
NA,TRBJ2-5,TRBD1,TRBV10-2,CASRGTGRQETQYF,TGCGCCAGCAGGGGGACAGGGAGGCAGGAGACCCAGTACTTC
NA,TRBJ2-5,NA,TRBV7-8,CASSFGDSRETQYF,TGTGCCAGCAGCTTCGGGGACTCACGGGAGACCCAGTACTTC
NA,TRBJ1-3,NA,TRBV4-1,CASSQPSSGAGNTIYF,TGCGCCAGCAGCCAACCCTCATCCGGGGCGGGAAACACCATATATTTT
once,TRBJ2-5,NA,TRBV28,CASSPPPGETQYF,TGTGCCAGCAGTCCCCCTCCCGGTGAGACCCAGTACTTC
NA,TRBJ2-7,NA,TRBV5-1,CASSPFSSYEQYF,TGCGCCAGCAGCCCCTTTTCCTCCTACGAGCAGTACTTC
NA,TRBJ1-5,NA,TRBV7-9,CASSQTSNQPQHF,TGTGCCAGCAGCCAGACGAGCAATCAGCCCCAGCATTTT
NA,TRBJ1-2,NA,TRBV25-1,CASSDPGTPGYTF,TGTGCCAGCAGTGACCCCGGGACCCCAGGCTACACCTTC
once,TRBJ2-2,NA,TRBV6-1,CASSTSANTGELFF,TGTGCCAGCAGTACCTCGGCGAACACCGGGGAGCTGTTTTTT
NA,TRBJ2-5,NA,TRBV5-1,CASSPAPGVAETQYF,TGCGCCAGCAGCCCGGCACCCGGGGTAGCTGAGACCCAGTACTTC
NA,TRBJ2-3,NA,TRBV14,CASSQLLAGDTQYF,TGTGCCAGCAGCCAGCTCCTAGCTGGAGATACGCAGTATTTT
NA,TRBJ2-5,TRBD1,TRBV7-2,CASSLLGRDRETQYF,TGTGCCAGCAGCTTACTTGGGCGGGACAGGGAGACCCAGTACTTC
NA,TRBJ2-5,NA,TRBV7-9,CASSFPPLETQYF,TGTGCCAGCAGCTTTCCACCGTTGGAGACCCAGTACTTC
NA,TRBJ2-7,NA,TRBV5-8,CASSLKTFDKQYF,TGTGCCAGCAGCTTGAAGACTTTCGACAAGCAGTACTTC
NA,TRBJ1-6,NA,TRBV28,CASSLRQSARLNSPLHF,TGTGCCAGCAGTTTACGTCAGTCGGCCAGACTAAATTCACCCCTCCACTTT